This entry lists 16 T cell receptor beta chains sequenced from one sample in a study of OX40 agonist ivuxolimab in advanced cancers. Assay: immunoSEQ multiplex PCR; the TCRdb copy retains only in-frame clones and omits some. The table lists tens of thousands of clones, around 85% of them singletons. The specimen was CD4+ or CD8+ T cells sorted from blood, collected in a trial of the OX40 agonist ivuxolimab. The receptors stem from an adult with an advanced solid tumor such as melanoma, head and neck, liver or kidney cancer.

The chain employs TRBV5-4 and TRBJ1-1; a possible D gene is TRBD1 (5 bases). CDR1 and CDR2 from the germline V gene are SGHNT and YYREEE (reference sequence). This CDR3 region has 15 residues. Trimming stripped 4 bases from V and 3 bases from J, with 16 bases between. CDR3 nucleotides: TGTGCCAGCAGCACCGCAACCCTCAGGGACACTGAAGCTTTCTTT. Its translation is CASSTATLRDTEAFF.

The rearrangement uses TRBV7-9 and TRBJ2-7; weak D call: TRBD2 (7 bases). Germline CDR1 is SEHNR and CDR2 is FQNEAQ (reference sequence). The CDR3 consists of 16 residues. Trimming left V 3 bases short and J 2 bases short, with 17 bases between. The CDR3, as DNA: TGTGCCAGCAGCTTCCTCGGGGGGACAATACCCTACGAGCAGTACTTC. Its protein is CASSFLGGTIPYEQYF.

This rearrangement joins TRBV4-2 to TRBJ1-2; D is possibly TRBD1 (5 bases). The CDR3 is 14 residues long. Trimming pared 0 bases from V and 7 bases from J, leaving 12 bases between. Germline CDR1 LGHNA, CDR2 YNFKEQ. The chain's CDR3 is CASSQELGAGGYTF. As DNA, the CDR3 is TGTGCCAGCAGCCAAGAGCTAGGGGCTGGTGGCTACACCTTC.

This clone was counted only a few times. The V and J genes are TRBV5-4 and TRBJ1-6; possibly TRBD1 for D (6 bases). Trimming shortened V by 0 bases and J by 9 bases, and 10 bases separated the two germline ends. CDR1 and CDR2 from the germline V gene are SGHNT and YYREEE (reference sequence). The CDR3 has 14 amino acids. The DNA of the CDR3 is TGTGCCAGCAGCTTGGCAAGGGGGGGTTCACCCCTCCACTTT. As protein: CASSLARGGSPLHF.

The chain recombines TRBV30 with TRBJ2-1; D assignment may be TRBD1 or TRBD2 (6 bases each). CDR1 and CDR2 (germline): GTSNPN, SVGIG (reference sequence). V dropped 8 bases and J dropped 4 bases, with 24 bases sitting between them. There are 16 residues in the CDR3. CDR3 bases: TGTGCCGGAGGGGCAGGGGCTGCTGGCTCGTACAATGAGCAGTTCTTC. It codes for CAGGAGAAGSYNEQFF.

This clone was detected once. The V gene is TRBV7-6, the J gene TRBJ2-5; 9 nucleotides align to TRBD1. Per germline, CDR1 SGHVS and CDR2 FNYEAQ. V dropped 4 bases and J dropped 5; count of bases not matched to a gene: 5. The CDR3 covers 14 residues. The CDR3 is CASSSGQGVETQYF. DNA for the CDR3: TGTGCCAGCAGCTCGGGACAGGGTGTCGAGACCCAGTACTTC.

The gene calls are TRBV5-1 and TRBJ1-4, with D tentatively TRBD1 (5 bases). This CDR3 has 16 residues. The V gene lost 2 bases and the J gene lost 0 bases, with 11 bases spanning the gap. CDR1 is SGHRS, CDR2 YFSETQ, per germline. The CDR3 nucleotides read TGCGCCAGCAGCTTTGCCGGAGGGGCAACTAATGAAAAACTGTTTTTT. As protein: CASSFAGGATNEKLFF.

The rearrangement links TRBV7-2 to TRBJ2-5, with 10 bases aligning to TRBD2. The CDR3 loop spans 16 amino acids. Per the germline V gene, CDR1 is SGHTA and CDR2 is FQGNSA. With V trimmed by 1 base and J by 4 bases, 6 bases remained unmatched. The CDR3 sequence: CASSLGQRGGAETQYF. Written as DNA, the CDR3 is TGTGCCAGCAGCTTAGGACAGCGGGGGGGCGCAGAGACCCAGTACTTC. Full variable domain (outside the CDR3, taken from reference TRBV7-2 and TRBJ2-5): GAGVSQSPSNKVTEKGKDVELRCDPISGHTALYWYRQSLGQGLEFLIYFQGNSAPDKSGLPSDRFSAERTGGSVSTLTIQRTQQEDSAVYLCASSLGQRGGAETQYFGPGTRLLVL.

This chain uses TRBV7-9 with TRBJ2-3, with a weak D call TRBD1 (7 bases). Germline V gene sequence: CDR1 SEHNR, CDR2 FQNEAQ (reference sequence). The CDR3 extends over 14 amino acids. Trimming pared 5 bases from V and 5 bases from J, leaving 14 bases between. This CDR3 reads CASSPGGGQDTQYF. Written as DNA, the CDR3 is TGTGCCAGCAGCCCAGGGGGAGGTCAAGATACGCAGTATTTT.

The rearrangement links TRBV4-1 to TRBJ2-2, with 8 bases lining up with TRBD2. V trimming: 3 bases; J trimming: 7 bases; junction bases outside the gene matches: 10. Germline assignment: CDR1 MGHRA and CDR2 YSYEKL. The CDR3 loop spans 16 amino acids. CDR3 amino acids: CASSHLGRETGGELFF. The CDR3 coding sequence is TGCGCCAGCAGCCACCTCGGGAGGGAGACGGGCGGGGAGCTGTTTTTT.

CDR3 in amino acids: CASSPPAGGNEQFF. The CDR3, as DNA: TGTGCCAGCAGCCCACCGGCGGGTGGAAATGAGCAGTTCTTC. The genes are TRBV7-2 and TRBJ2-1; D is perhaps TRBD2 (5 bases). This CDR3 has 14 residues. Between the trimmed V and J ends, which lost 5 bases and 7 bases, there was a span of 15 bases. Germline V gene lookup returns CDR1 SGHTA and CDR2 FQGNSA.

V and J are TRBV18 and TRBJ1-3, with D unresolved. This CDR3 has 13 residues. CDR1 and CDR2 from the germline V gene are KGHSH and LQKENI. The germline V and J ends were trimmed by 6 bases and 0 bases, with 6 bases remaining between them. The CDR3 nucleotides are TGTGCCAGCTCCTTAAGCTCTGGAAACACCATATATTTT. The encoded protein is CASSLSSGNTIYF.

This clone was seen more than once but under ten times. The CDR3 DNA is TGTGCCAGTAGAAGACAGGGAAGGAACGAGCAGTACTTC. Its protein is CASRRQGRNEQYF. The chain couples TRBV19 to TRBJ2-7; 7 bases map to TRBD1. CDR3 size: 13 residues. V was pared by 6 bases and J by 5 bases, with 7 bases of the junction left unmatched. In germline, CDR1 is LNHDA, CDR2 SQIVND (reference sequence).

The CDR3 sequence: CASRGGGPGLQWDTQYF. The DNA for the CDR3 is TGTGCCAGCAGAGGGGGCGGGCCGGGACTCCAATGGGATACGCAGTATTTT. The chain joins TRBV2 to TRBJ2-3; D is possibly TRBD1 (7 bases). Germline assignment: CDR1 SNHLY and CDR2 FYNNEI. This CDR3 is built from 17 residues. V lost 6 bases and J lost 6, with 25 bases in between.

Worth noting for this clone: This same CDR3 is encoded by further DNA sequences in the sample. The chain joins TRBV4-1 to TRBJ2-1; a weak D match, TRBD1 (5 bases). Germline assignment: CDR1 MGHRA and CDR2 YSYEKL. The CDR3 sequence is 19 residues long. V was clipped by 1 base and J by 3 bases, with 22 bases between them. CDR3 nucleotide sequence: TGCGCCAGCAGCCAAGTCGGCCCCCCTTTCAGACAGAACTACAATGAGCAGTTCTTC. Its protein is CASSQVGPPFRQNYNEQFF.

The CDR3 DNA sequence: TGCAGCGTTGGAACTGCTGGAAACACCATATATTTT. This encodes CSVGTAGNTIYF. The chain uses TRBV29-1 and TRBJ1-3; the D is unclear. CDR1 and CDR2 (germline): SQVTM, ANQGSEA. Trimming took 4 bases from V and 2 from J, leaving 6 bases between them. The CDR3 is made up of 12 amino acids.